This TCR beta chain came from a study of graft-versus-host responses after intestinal transplantation. Overall study: All recipients were given anti-thymocyte globulin induction, and tacrolimus and steroids were then administered for approximately 3 years. The study, taken as a whole, reports: The study associated peak circulating GvH clone levels with early post-transplant HvG declines.

Intraepithelial and lamina propria lymphocytes were released after the graft tissue was processed. This clone occurred once. Its antigen is currently unknown. TCRdb's table, derived via immunoSEQ multiplex PCR, lists solely in-frame clones and lacks some. The data show roughly 8,400 clones, 74% seen once. V was pared by 4 bases and J by 0 bases, with 5 bases between. The CDR3 loop spans 12 amino acids. The sequencing here drew on ileum tissue, taken about 70 weeks after intestinal transplant. V gene TRBV5-7 combines with J gene TRBJ2-7; D not certain. TRBV5-7 is marked as an open reading frame, function uncertain. The clonotype originates from a human patient who received an intestinal transplant, so some T cells may come from the graft donor. CDR3 sequence: CASSGSSYEQYF. The CDR3 nucleotides are TGTGCCAGCAGCGGAAGCTCCTACGAGCAGTACTTC.